This TCR beta chain was retrieved from a study of T cells in Graves' hyperthyroidism and ophthalmopathy. This clonotype came up many times. TCR beta CDR3 sequences were amplified from RNA transcripts. A set of HTBI primers served as the primers for a first-round RT-PCR of the TCR CDR3. TCRdb passed the multiplex PCR reads through MiXCR, listing each CDR3 protein once. The table has 500,000 to 600,000 distinct CDR3 sequences, 35% to 55% seen once. The TCR comes from an adult woman with Graves' disease, either hyperthyroidism or ophthalmopathy (not recorded which). The sample taken for sequencing was peripheral blood or thyroid tissue (not recorded which).

CDR3 region: CSVERDRDDGYTF. The CDR3 region has the DNA TGCAGCGTTGAAAGGGACAGGGATGATGGCTACACCTTC. This chain links TRBV29-1 with TRBJ1-2; 9 nucleotides agree with TRBD1. CDR1 and CDR2 from the germline V gene are SQVTM and ANQGSEA. V lost 2 bases and J lost 6; bases outside the gene matches: 4. The CDR3 contains 13 residues.